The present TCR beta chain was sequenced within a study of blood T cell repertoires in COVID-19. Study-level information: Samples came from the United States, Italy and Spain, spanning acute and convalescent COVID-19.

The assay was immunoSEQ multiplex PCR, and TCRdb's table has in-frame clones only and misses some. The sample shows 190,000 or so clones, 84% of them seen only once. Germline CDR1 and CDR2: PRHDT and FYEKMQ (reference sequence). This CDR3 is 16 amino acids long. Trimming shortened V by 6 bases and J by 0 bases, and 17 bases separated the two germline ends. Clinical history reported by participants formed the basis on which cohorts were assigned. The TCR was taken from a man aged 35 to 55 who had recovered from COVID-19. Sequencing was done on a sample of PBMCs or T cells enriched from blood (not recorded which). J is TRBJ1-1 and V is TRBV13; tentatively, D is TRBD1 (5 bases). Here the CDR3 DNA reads TGTGCCAGCAGTACTATCCCGGGGGGTTTGAACACTGAAGCTTTCTTT. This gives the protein CASSTIPGGLNTEAFF.